A selection of T cell receptor beta chains follows, all from one sample in a study of T-cell memory formation after mild COVID-19. TCRdb analysed the 5' RACE reads with MiXCR anew, one entry per CDR3 protein. The table records roughly 450,000 distinct CDR3 sequences, approximately 18% of them present only once. The sequenced sample was PBMCs or a T cell subset sorted from them (not recorded which). These receptors were obtained from a man aged 18 to 29 who had mild COVID-19 (a few samples of this study predate the infection). Cell type and time point are not known. Both conserved end residues are part of each CDR3. A D gene is named only where the DNA matches it firmly. Clone size, where shown, is once, few, many, or a class for clones that have expanded.

CDR3aa | CDR3nt | d_gene | abundance | j_gene | len | v_gene
CASSTVAGGRLSYNEQFF | TGTGCCAGCAGTACGGTAGCGGGGGGGCGGTTGTCCTACAATGAGCAGTTCTTC | TRBD2 | few | TRBJ2-1 | 18 | TRBV12-3/TRBV12-4
CASSQTAGAREYF | TGCGCCAGCAGCCAGACTGCGGGGGCTCGCGAGTATTTT | NA | NA | TRBJ2-3 | 13 | TRBV4-1
CASSLGGPLSYEQYF | TGTGCCAGCAGCCTCGGGGGGCCCCTCTCCTACGAGCAGTACTTC | NA | NA | TRBJ2-7 | 15 | TRBV12-3/TRBV12-4
CAISGTRAQRSYNEQFF | TGTGCCATCAGTGGCACTAGGGCACAACGCTCCTACAATGAGCAGTTCTTC | NA | few | TRBJ2-1 | 17 | TRBV10-3
CSASWGGNTIYF | TGCAGTGCTAGCTGGGGGGGAAACACCATATATTTT | NA | few | TRBJ1-3 | 12 | TRBV20-1
CASSSPGAGNTIYF | TGTGCCAGCAGCTCGCCGGGAGCCGGAAACACCATATATTTT | NA | few | TRBJ1-3 | 14 | TRBV5-8
CSASPEPSGANVLTF | TGCAGTGCTAGCCCGGAACCCTCTGGGGCCAACGTCCTGACTTTC | NA | few | TRBJ2-6 | 15 | TRBV20-1
CASTPDRLKTQYF | TGTGCCAGCACCCCGGACCGTCTAAAGACCCAGTACTTC | NA | many | TRBJ2-5 | 13 | TRBV7-9
CASSEGEGGYGYTF | TGTGCCAGCAGTGAGGGGGAAGGAGGCTATGGCTACACCTTC | NA | NA | TRBJ1-2 | 14 | TRBV6-1
CASSPTGFHNSPLHF | TGCGCCAGCAGCCCGACAGGGTTTCATAATTCACCCCTCCACTTT | TRBD1 | few | TRBJ1-6 | 15 | TRBV5-1
CASSLRTGTGGYEAFF | TGTGCCAGTAGTCTCCGAACCGGGACAGGGGGCTATGAAGCTTTCTTT | TRBD1 | NA | TRBJ1-1 | 16 | TRBV19
CASSDGLASTDTQYF | TGTGCCAGCAGTGACGGACTAGCTAGCACAGATACGCAGTATTTT | TRBD2 | medium-sized | TRBJ2-3 | 15 | TRBV6-4
CASSLGTGHRDIQYF | TGCGCCAGCAGCTTGGGGACAGGTCACAGGGACATTCAGTACTTC | TRBD1 | NA | TRBJ2-4 | 15 | TRBV5-1
CASSFGGSPLHF | TGTGCCAGCAGTTTTGGGGGGTCACCCCTCCACTTT | NA | NA | TRBJ1-6 | 12 | TRBV12-3/TRBV12-4
CASSQGPVWNEQFF | TGCGCCAGCAGCCAAGGCCCCGTTTGGAATGAGCAGTTCTTC | NA | NA | TRBJ2-1 | 14 | TRBV4-1
CASSKQREAFF | TGTGCCAGTAGTAAACAGAGAGAAGCTTTCTTT | NA | few | TRBJ1-1 | 11 | TRBV19
CASSFLPGGEGYEQYF | TGTGCCAGCAGCTTCCTCCCTGGGGGCGAGGGTTACGAGCAGTACTTC | NA | NA | TRBJ2-7 | 16 | TRBV7-2
CASSRGEGGDYGYTF | TGCGCCAGCAGCCGGGGGGAGGGAGGCGACTATGGCTACACCTTC | NA | few | TRBJ1-2 | 15 | TRBV4-3
CASSLVARPGETQYF | TGTGCCAGCAGCTTAGTTGCTAGGCCCGGAGAGACCCAGTACTTC | NA | many | TRBJ2-5 | 15 | TRBV7-2
CSASGLLQETQYF | TGCAGTGCATCGGGACTCCTTCAAGAGACCCAGTACTTC | NA | NA | TRBJ2-5 | 13 | TRBV20-1
CASSMTGFGYTF | TGTGCCAGCAGCATGACAGGTTTTGGCTACACCTTC | NA | few | TRBJ1-2 | 12 | TRBV7-6
CASGRGGQPQHF | TGTGCCAGCGGCCGGGGAGGTCAGCCCCAGCATTTT | NA | NA | TRBJ1-5 | 12 | TRBV6-5
CASSGDRGPYNEQFF | TGTGCCAGCAGTGGGGACAGGGGGCCGTACAATGAGCAGTTCTTC | TRBD1 | few | TRBJ2-1 | 15 | TRBV25-1
CASREFEATGELFF | TGCGCCAGCAGGGAGTTTGAGGCCACCGGGGAGCTGTTTTTT | NA | few | TRBJ2-2 | 14 | TRBV5-1
CASSFPGSDYGYTF | TGTGCCAGCAGTTTCCCAGGATCTGACTATGGCTACACCTTC | NA | once | TRBJ1-2 | 14 | TRBV28
CASSQDGAEGRQPQHF | TGCGCCAGCAGCCAAGATGGGGCTGAGGGACGTCAGCCCCAGCATTTT | NA | few | TRBJ1-5 | 16 | TRBV4-1
CSAGGTGTPNTGELFF | TGCAGCGCCGGGGGGACAGGGACTCCGAACACCGGGGAGCTGTTTTTT | TRBD1 | few | TRBJ2-2 | 16 | TRBV29-1
CASSKVTSTDTQYF | TGCGCCAGCAGCAAAGTGACTAGCACAGATACGCAGTATTTT | NA | NA | TRBJ2-3 | 14 | TRBV4-1
CASSPRGPETQYF | TGTGCCAGCAGCCCACGGGGGCCAGAGACCCAGTACTTC | NA | NA | TRBJ2-5 | 13 | TRBV27
CASRPPGLEGYNEQFF | TGCGCCAGCAGGCCCCCCGGACTAGAAGGCTACAATGAGCAGTTCTTC | TRBD2 | few | TRBJ2-1 | 16 | TRBV5-1
CARPKVQETQYF | TGTGCCAGGCCCAAGGTCCAAGAGACCCAGTACTTC | NA | NA | TRBJ2-5 | 12 | TRBV6-5
CASSRGRFTDTQYF | TGTGCCAGCTCCAGGGGGCGGTTCACAGATACGCAGTATTTT | TRBD1 | NA | TRBJ2-3 | 14 | TRBV27
CASSQDNRYEQYF | TGCGCCAGCAGCCAAGATAACCGCTACGAGCAGTACTTC | NA | once | TRBJ2-7 | 13 | TRBV4-1
CASSLSRGWGVNTGELFF | TGTGCCAGCAGTTTATCCCGTGGGTGGGGGGTGAACACCGGGGAGCTGTTTTTT | NA | NA | TRBJ2-2 | 18 | TRBV12-3/TRBV12-4